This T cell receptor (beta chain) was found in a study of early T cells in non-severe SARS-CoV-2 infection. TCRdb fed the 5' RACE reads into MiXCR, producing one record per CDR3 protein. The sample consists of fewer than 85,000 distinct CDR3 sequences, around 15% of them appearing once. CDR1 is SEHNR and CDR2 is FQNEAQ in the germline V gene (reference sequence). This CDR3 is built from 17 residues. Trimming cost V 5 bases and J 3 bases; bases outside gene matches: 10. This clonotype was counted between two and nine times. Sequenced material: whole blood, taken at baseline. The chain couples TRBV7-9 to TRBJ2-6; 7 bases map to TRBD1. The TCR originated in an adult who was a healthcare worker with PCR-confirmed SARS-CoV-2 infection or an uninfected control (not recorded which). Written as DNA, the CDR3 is TGTGCCAGCAGCCCCCGACAGGGACGGTATGGGGCCAACGTCCTGACTTTC. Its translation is CASSPRQGRYGANVLTF.